This is a list of T cell receptor beta chains from one sample in a study of T cell responses to AZD1222 COVID-19 vaccine. Repertoires were generated with immunoSEQ multiplex PCR, while TCRdb's copy carries only in-frame clones and drops some. Of over 150,000 clones detected, just over 90% appear once; the ten largest clones hold about 1.6%. The sequencing used peripheral blood, collected on day 0 of AZD1222 vaccination. The receptor source for this set is an adult in good health. Each CDR3 is given with its conserved first and last residue.

TRBJ1-5	TRBV6-2/TRBV6-3	CASSSPGNQPQHF
TRBJ2-7	TRBV14	CASSLSPYEQYF
TRBJ1-1	TRBV7-2	CASSLGNTGLGEWRTEAFF
TRBJ1-1	TRBV4-1	CASSQDPNSQPNTEAFF
TRBJ2-3	TRBV4-3	CASSLRWGTSTDTQYF
TRBJ1-5	TRBV7-8	CASSTTGPQPQHF
TRBJ2-1	TRBV6-5	CASSRNRGAINEQFF
TRBJ1-5	TRBV6-5	CASSPGTGRQPQHF
TRBJ1-5	TRBV20-1	CSASGQLSNQLQHF
TRBJ1-5	TRBV28	CASRTYLGPRGTGNQPQHF
TRBJ2-7	TRBV5-8	CASSWGQSSSYEQYF
TRBJ1-2	TRBV6-5	CASSFSQVASGYTF
TRBJ1-1	TRBV27	CASSSTRDRGRKDTEAFF
TRBJ2-3	TRBV15	CATSRGTRTDTQYF
TRBJ1-2	TRBV14	CASSYQSGYGYTF
TRBJ1-4	TRBV12-3/TRBV12-4	CASSQWNSGKLFF
TRBJ2-5	TRBV6-2/TRBV6-3	CASSLTSTGETQYF